What follows describes a single TCR beta chain. Authors' data handling: Estimates of nucleated cell counts were drawn from the amplification of reference gene primers. Profiled with immunoSEQ multiplex PCR; TCRdb holds only in-frame clones, not every one. Clone size and the V and J calls come from that table; the DNA yielded D and trimming. This sample has 150,000 to 200,000 clones; roughly 80% occur once, and the top ten carry around 2.7%. This CDR3 contains 14 residues. Per germline, CDR1 SGDLS and CDR2 YYNGEE. Trimming cost V 4 bases and J 7 bases; bases outside gene matches: 7. These data come from a study of blood T cell repertoires in COVID-19. Study-level information: Material from acute and convalescent COVID-19 was sourced from the United States, Italy and Spain. Sources were T cells, B-cell-depleted T cells, or PBMCs; the material itself was cDNA or gDNA.

The rearrangement uses TRBV9 and TRBJ2-1, with TRBD1 matching over 8 bases. The TCR originated in a man aged 65 to 85 with acute or convalescent COVID-19. The sample was peripheral blood. CDR3 in amino acids: CASSRGQGVNEQFF. The CDR3 DNA sequence: TGTGCCAGCAGCCGAGGACAGGGCGTAAATGAGCAGTTCTTC.